These T cell receptor beta chains were read from a single sample in a study of blood T cell repertoires in COVID-19. Generated by immunoSEQ multiplex PCR, the TCRdb table keeps only in-frame clones and is missing some. The data show more than 150,000 clones, about 90% seen once. The sample comprised peripheral blood. These TCRs come from a man aged 45-60 years with acute or convalescent COVID-19. The CDR3 runs from the conserved cysteine through the conserved F or W. D genes are given only for firm matches. Where a row states a size, it is once, few, many or the class of an expanded clone; other rows omit it.

v_gene	d_gene	abundance	j_gene	CDR3nt	CDR3aa
TRBV30	TRBD2	.	TRBJ2-3	TGTGCCTGGAGTAGCGGGGGAACAGATACGCAGTATTTT	CAWSSGGTDTQYF
TRBV3-1/TRBV3-2	.	.	TRBJ1-1	TGTGCCAGCAGCCCTCGACAGCAGAACACTGAAGCTTTCTTT	CASSPRQQNTEAFF
TRBV11-3	TRBD2	.	TRBJ2-3	TGTGCCAGCAGCCGGGGGGGCTCTCCCACAGATACGCAGTATTTT	CASSRGGSPTDTQYF
TRBV27	TRBD1	.	TRBJ1-6	TGTGCCAGCACAAGGGACAGGGGAAATTCACCCCTCCACTTT	CASTRDRGNSPLHF
TRBV3-1/TRBV3-2	.	.	TRBJ2-1	TGTGCCAGCAGCCAAGGAAGTGACAATTACAATGAGCAGTTCTTC	CASSQGSDNYNEQFF
TRBV7-3	TRBD1	.	TRBJ2-6	TGTGCCAGCAGCCCGAGGGGACAGGGGAGCTCTGGGGCCAACGTCCTGACTTTC	CASSPRGQGSSGANVLTF
TRBV28	.	.	TRBJ2-5	TGTGCCAGCAGTTCCCCGACACAGGCGGAAGGAGAGACCCAGTACTTC	CASSSPTQAEGETQYF
TRBV6-5	.	once	TRBJ1-1	TGTGCCAGCAGCCCGCGGGGGTGGGAAAAAGCTTTCTTT	CASSPRGWEKAFF
TRBV7-9	TRBD2	.	TRBJ2-1	TGTGCCAGCAGCCCTAGGGGAGCGGGGGACAATGAGCAGTTCTTC	CASSPRGAGDNEQFF
TRBV7-8	.	.	TRBJ1-5	TGTGCCAGCAGCGGGGGTTCAGGGGTTTGGAGCAATCAGCCCCAGCATTTT	CASSGGSGVWSNQPQHF
TRBV3-1/TRBV3-2	TRBD2	.	TRBJ2-3	TGTGCCAGCAGCCGCCAACCGGGACTAGCGCCAGATACGCAGTATTTT	CASSRQPGLAPDTQYF
TRBV6-5	.	.	TRBJ1-3	TGTGCCAGCAATTCCCGGGTAGCGCGAAACACCATATATTTT	CASNSRVARNTIYF
TRBV27	.	.	TRBJ1-6	TGTGCCAGCAGTTTCAGGGTAACCTATAATTCACCCCTCCACTTT	CASSFRVTYNSPLHF
TRBV15	.	once	TRBJ2-3	TGTGCCACCAGCAGAGATCGTGGCACAGATACGCAGTATTTT	CATSRDRGTDTQYF
TRBV20-1	.	.	TRBJ1-5	TGCAGTGCTAGTACATCTAGCAATCAGCCCCAGCATTTT	CSASTSSNQPQHF
TRBV18	TRBD2	.	TRBJ2-7	TGTGCCAGCTCACCATACCCTAGCGGGAGTTACGAGCAGTACTTC	CASSPYPSGSYEQYF
TRBV29-1	TRBD1	.	TRBJ1-3	TGCAGCGCTTCACAGGGGGCTTCTGGAAACACCATATATTTT	CSASQGASGNTIYF
TRBV30	.	.	TRBJ1-5	TGTGCCTGGACCCCCCAGTCGGGGGGTTCTCAGCCCCAGCATTTT	CAWTPQSGGSQPQHF
TRBV4-1	.	.	TRBJ2-1	TGCGCCAGCAGCCCCCTTAGGGGGAGCTCCTACAATGAGCAGTTCTTC	CASSPLRGSSYNEQFF
TRBV4-3	TRBD2	.	TRBJ2-3	TGCGCCAGCAGCCTTAGCGGGGGGCCAGATACGCAGTATTTT	CASSLSGGPDTQYF
TRBV5-6	.	.	TRBJ2-1	TGTGCCAGCAGCTTGGCCGCTACGGATGAGCAGTTCTTC	CASSLAATDEQFF
TRBV28	.	.	TRBJ2-7	TGTGCCAGCAGTTTAAGTGGTGCAGGGAACTACGAGCAGTACTTC	CASSLSGAGNYEQYF
TRBV28	TRBD1	.	TRBJ1-5	TGTGCCAGCAGCCTATACGGGACAGGGGGCCGTCAGCCCCAGCATTTT	CASSLYGTGGRQPQHF
TRBV7-8	TRBD1	.	TRBJ1-2	TGTGCCAGCAGCTTAGAATGGGGACAGAAGGGTGGCTACACCTTC	CASSLEWGQKGGYTF
TRBV27	.	.	TRBJ1-4	TGTGCCAGCAGTTCGCTCCCTATACGGGGTGAAAAACTGTTTTTT	CASSSLPIRGEKLFF
TRBV6-6	.	once	TRBJ2-5	TGTGCCAGCAGTTCTGAGGGTCCGGAGACCCAGTACTTC	CASSSEGPETQYF
TRBV7-6	.	.	TRBJ1-3	TGTGCCAGCAGCCCGTCGGGGGATTCTGGAAACACCATATATTTT	CASSPSGDSGNTIYF
TRBV30	.	.	TRBJ1-4	TGTGCCTGGAGTGTTCGGGAAAAACTGTTTTTT	CAWSVREKLFF
TRBV24-1	TRBD1	few	TRBJ1-5	TGTGCCACCAGTGGAGGGGGCGAGAGCAATCAGCCCCAGCATTTT	CATSGGGESNQPQHF
TRBV9	TRBD2	once	TRBJ2-7	TGTGCCAGCAGCATCGGGACTAGCGGGAGCTTCTACGAGCAGTACTTC	CASSIGTSGSFYEQYF
TRBV19	.	once	TRBJ2-1	TGTGCCAGTAGTATAGCCGGGAGATACAATGAGCAGTTCTTC	CASSIAGRYNEQFF
TRBV7-4	TRBD2	.	TRBJ2-3	TGTGCCAGCATCCGGGGACTAGCGGGGTTCACAGATACGCAGTATTTT	CASIRGLAGFTDTQYF
TRBV19	.	.	TRBJ1-5	TGTGCCAGTAGTCTCAGGGCGGGCAATCAGCCCCAGCATTTT	CASSLRAGNQPQHF
TRBV21-1	.	.	TRBJ2-1	TGTGCCAGCAGGCCTAAAGGACTAGCGGACTACAATGAGCAGTTCTTC	CASRPKGLADYNEQFF
TRBV30	.	once	TRBJ1-3	TGTGCCTGGAGCAAAACAGGGATGGGTTCTGGAAACACCATATATTTT	CAWSKTGMGSGNTIYF
TRBV6-6	.	.	TRBJ1-6	TGTGCCAGCAGCGCTAGTAATTCACCCCTCCACTTT	CASSASNSPLHF
TRBV27	TRBD1	.	TRBJ1-5	TGTGCCAGCAGTTTCATCCAGGGGGTACAGCCCCAGCATTTT	CASSFIQGVQPQHF
TRBV4-1	TRBD1	.	TRBJ2-1	TGCGCCAGCAGCCATGGGACAGGGAGGGGCAATGAGCAGTTCTTC	CASSHGTGRGNEQFF
TRBV18	.	.	TRBJ2-2	TGTGCCAGCTCACCCCCTGGAGGGCTGAACACCGGGGAGCTGTTTTTT	CASSPPGGLNTGELFF
TRBV2	.	few	TRBJ1-1	TGTGCCAGCAGTGGGGACGAATCAGGGGTGACTTTGAACACTGAAGCTTTCTTT	CASSGDESGVTLNTEAFF
TRBV18	TRBD2	.	TRBJ2-4	TGTGCCAGCTCGCCAGGGACTAGACTCCTAGCCAAAAACATTCAGTACTTC	CASSPGTRLLAKNIQYF
TRBV9	.	.	TRBJ1-2	TGTGCCAGCAGCCCCCGGCAGACTCATGGCTACACCTTC	CASSPRQTHGYTF
TRBV10-3	.	.	TRBJ1-5	TGTGCCATCAGTGCCAGGAGCAATCAGCCCCAGCATTTT	CAISARSNQPQHF
TRBV11-2	TRBD1	.	TRBJ2-7	TGTGCCAGCAGCTTCCAACTACCGGGACAGGGATTCTACGAGCAGTACTTC	CASSFQLPGQGFYEQYF
TRBV19	TRBD1	.	TRBJ1-1	TGTGCCAGTAGCGGACAGGGTGGGAACACTGAAGCTTTCTTT	CASSGQGGNTEAFF
TRBV5-1	TRBD2	.	TRBJ2-2	TGCGCCAGCAGCTCCGGGACTAGCAGATACACCGGGGAGCTGTTTTTT	CASSSGTSRYTGELFF
TRBV14	TRBD2	once	TRBJ2-1	TGTGCCAGCAGCCAAGTATCGCGGGGGGGCGTCTATGAGCAGTTCTTC	CASSQVSRGGVYEQFF